This TCR beta chain was identified in a study of regulatory T cells in long-lasting Graves disease. iRepertoire HTBI primers and Arm-PCR of CDR3 regions built TCR beta libraries. As originally analysed: In the combined samples, around 60 TRBV and 14 to 15 TRBJ segments were identified. One entry per CDR3 protein, called by TCRdb with MiXCR from the multiplex PCR reads. The V and J calls shown here were made by TCRdb, not taken from the authors' results. This sample has 350,000 to 550,000 distinct CDR3 sequences; 14% occur once, and the top ten carry more than 15%. Germline CDR1 ENHRY, CDR2 SYGVKD. CDR3 length: 14 residues. Deletions cut 4 bases from V and 7 bases from J, with 13 bases between. Time point described: newly diagnosed GD, antithyroid drugs for less than 3 months. The TCR library was prepared using RNA isolated from PBMCs. Findings and caveats of the study: Gene preferences differed: TRBV28, TRBJ1-2, TRBJ2-5 in persistent cases.

Many counts were recorded for this clonotype. Its matching antigen is unknown. The same specimen was also included in a second study, on T cells in Graves' hyperthyroidism and ophthalmopathy. That investigation notes: Over 18 months, lack of ophthalmopathy progression marked Graves' hyperthyroidism as stable. The study used the HTBI primer set for a first-round RT-PCR of the TCR CDR3.

Sample: peripheral blood mononuclear cells (PBMCs), taken at new diagnosis, from a patient treated with antithyroid drugs. The chain employs TRBV10-3 and TRBJ1-4, with unresolved D. This sequence was found in a woman in her fifties or sixties with Graves disease. CDR3 nucleotides: TGTGCCATCAGTGCAGTGAGGGAATCTGAAAAACTGTTTTTT. Translation gives CAISAVRESEKLFF.